The clone carrying this T cell receptor (beta chain) was seen only a few times. Its antigen is unknown. This record belongs to a study of blood T cells in healthy people across ages. A second PCR of about 6 to 12 cycles used a sample-barcoded 5' primer and a J-beta primer mix. A tag from a template-switch adaptor with 12 random nucleotides marked each cDNA molecule. A single record per CDR3 protein comes from TCRdb applying MiXCR to the 5' RACE reads. The table has 780,000 or so distinct CDR3 sequences, 20% to 25% seen once. Overall study findings and caveats: Versus aged donors, long-lived donors had higher diversity and more naive CD4+ cells.

Per germline, CDR1 KGHDR and CDR2 SFDVKD. This CDR3 region has 17 residues. V was cut by 3 bases and J by 7 bases, with 20 bases left in between. The sample also formed part of further work on T cells of mothers and their children. That report adds: Slightly higher but non-significant overlap marked related mother-child pairs versus unrelated pairs.

The chain couples TRBV24-1 to TRBJ2-2, with D tentatively TRBD2 (7 bases). Sequencing used blood. The source is a boy younger than 18 in good health. CDR3 in DNA: TGTGCCACCAGTGATCCGAGCCAGAGGGGGGGCAACGGGGAGCTGTTTTTT. This translates into CATSDPSQRGGNGELFF.